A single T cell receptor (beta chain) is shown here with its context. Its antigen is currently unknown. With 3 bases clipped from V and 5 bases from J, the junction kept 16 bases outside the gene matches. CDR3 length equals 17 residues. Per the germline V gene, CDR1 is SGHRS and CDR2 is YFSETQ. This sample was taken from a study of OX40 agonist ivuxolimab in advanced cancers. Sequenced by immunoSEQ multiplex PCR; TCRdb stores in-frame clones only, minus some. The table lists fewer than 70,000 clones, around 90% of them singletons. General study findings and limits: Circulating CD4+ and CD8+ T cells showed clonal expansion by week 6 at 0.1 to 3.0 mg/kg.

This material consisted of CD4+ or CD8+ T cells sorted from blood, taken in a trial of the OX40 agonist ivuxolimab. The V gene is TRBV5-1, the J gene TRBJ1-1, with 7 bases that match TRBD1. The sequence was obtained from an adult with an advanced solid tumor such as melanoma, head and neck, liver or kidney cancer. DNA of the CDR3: TGCGCCAGCAGCTCTCTAGGGGGCAGGGCATATAGGACTGAAGCTTTCTTT. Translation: CASSSLGGRAYRTEAFF.